This is a list of T cell receptor beta chains from one sample in a study of regulatory T cells in long-lasting Graves disease. In TCRdb, the multiplex PCR reads were re-called with MiXCR into one record per CDR3 protein. Of over 200,000 distinct CDR3 sequences in the sample, about 18% were seen once. These data were also filed under a second study, of T cells in Graves' hyperthyroidism and ophthalmopathy.

Specimen: peripheral blood mononuclear cells (PBMCs), collected at new diagnosis, from a patient treated with antithyroid drugs. The source of these receptors is a woman aged 25-40 years with Graves disease. The conserved cysteine and the conserved F or W are not part of the CDR3 here.

V gene: TRBV7-2; J gene: TRBJ2-7; CDR3 protein: ASSQRHRDRGWSYEQY
V gene: TRBV20-1; J gene: TRBJ1-1; CDR3 protein: SASQRMNTEAF
V gene: TRBV11-2; J gene: TRBJ1-4; CDR3 protein: ASRSFVGGRGEKLF
V gene: TRBV3-1; J gene: TRBJ2-5; CDR3 protein: ASSQDHDFLRETQY
V gene: TRBV11-2; J gene: TRBJ1-1; CDR3 protein: ASSFDRETEAF
V gene: TRBV19; J gene: TRBJ2-7; CDR3 protein: ASSQQGSYEQH
V gene: TRBV5-1; J gene: TRBJ1-2; CDR3 protein: ASSSAGTANYGYT
V gene: TRBV20-1; J gene: TRBJ1-1; CDR3 protein: SARGQPREAF
V gene: TRBV3-1; J gene: TRBJ1-2; CDR3 protein: ASSQRQGGPYGYT
V gene: TRBV20-1; J gene: TRBJ2-2; CDR3 protein: SARQVGQGNTGELF
V gene: TRBV4-1; J gene: TRBJ2-2; CDR3 protein: ASSQDLTGKDTGELF
V gene: TRBV7-2; J gene: TRBJ2-1; CDR3 protein: ASSPWTSGSYNEQF
V gene: TRBV20-1; J gene: TRBJ2-3; CDR3 protein: SARGQGNFGTQY
V gene: TRBV3-1; J gene: TRBJ1-4; CDR3 protein: ASSGAGEKLF